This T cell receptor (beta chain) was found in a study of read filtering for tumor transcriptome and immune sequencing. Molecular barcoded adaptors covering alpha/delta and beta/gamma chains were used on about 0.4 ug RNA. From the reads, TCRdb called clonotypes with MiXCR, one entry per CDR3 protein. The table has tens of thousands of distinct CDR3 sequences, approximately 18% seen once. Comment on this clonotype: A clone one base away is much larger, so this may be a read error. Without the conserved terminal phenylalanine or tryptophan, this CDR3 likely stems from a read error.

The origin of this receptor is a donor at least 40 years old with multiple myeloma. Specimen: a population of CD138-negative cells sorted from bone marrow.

The CDR3 sequence is CASSPEGSVNQPQHL. As DNA, the CDR3 is TGTGCCAGCAGCCCGGAGGGCAGCGTTAATCAGCCCCAGCATCTT. This sequence joins TRBV7-2 and TRBJ1-5; D is undetermined. Trimming pared 5 bases from V and 4 bases from J, leaving 15 bases between. Germline V gives CDR1 SGHTA, CDR2 FQGNSA. This CDR3 has 15 residues.